This entry lists 21 T cell receptor beta chains sequenced from one sample in a study of CD8+CD57+ T cells in acquired aplastic anemia. Genomic DNA, the template, was used for profiling of the TCR beta VDJ and CDR3. MiXCR, applied by TCRdb to the reads, yields one record per CDR3 protein. The sample contains around 200,000 distinct CDR3 sequences, roughly 45% of which appear only once. Patients picked for sequencing had shown CD8+CD57+ cell expansion detected by flow cytometry. Specimen: sorted CD4+, CD8+, or CD8+CD57+ T cells (not recorded which) from PBMCs. These receptors came from a human donor with aplastic anemia.

This clonotype was found many times. This chain joins TRBV19 and TRBJ2-5; weak D call: TRBD1 (5 bases). Trimming took off 10 bases at V and 4 bases at J, with 16 bases between the two ends. This CDR3 region has 13 residues. Germline CDR1 is LNHDA and CDR2 is SQIVND (reference sequence). CDR3 sequence reads: CATRDGARETQYF. Written as DNA, the CDR3 is TGTGCCACCAGGGATGGAGCGAGAGAGACCCAGTACTTC.

Comments on this clonotype: A much larger clone sits a single nucleotide away, making a read error possible. No conserved phenylalanine or tryptophan ends this CDR3, so it is likely a read error. The rearrangement uses TRBV5-5 and TRBJ1-1; perhaps TRBD1 as D (5 bases). CDR1 and CDR2 from the germline V gene are SGHKS and YYEKEE (reference sequence). The CDR3 has 11 amino acids. V lost 3 bases, J lost 7 bases, and 7 bases lay in between. Here the CDR3 DNA reads TGTGCCAGCAGCTCGGGGGGTGAAGCTTTCTCT. It specifies CASSSGGEAFS.

The V gene is TRBV10-3, the J gene TRBJ2-1; 12 bases agree with TRBD2. This CDR3 is built from 18 residues. CDR1 is ENHRY, CDR2 SYGVKD, per germline. V shed 8 bases, J shed 7 bases, and the junction held 18 bases outside the gene matches. The CDR3 coding sequence is TGTGCCATCCAGGAACACCAACCTCTAGCGGGGGGGCGAAATGAGCAGTTCTTC. This gives the protein CAIQEHQPLAGGRNEQFF.

This clonotype was seen at least ten times. This rearrangement joins TRBV5-1 to TRBJ2-2; either TRBD1 or TRBD2 may fit D (5 bases each). The CDR3 totals 15 residues. Trimming removed 7 bases from V and 2 bases from J, with 15 bases in between. CDR1 is SGHRS and CDR2 is YFSETQ in the germline V gene. CDR3 loop: CASHTGPTNTGELFF. The CDR3 region has the DNA TGCGCCAGCCACACGGGACCCACTAACACCGGGGAGCTGTTTTTT.

The rearrangement joins TRBV3-1 to TRBJ1-1; 9 positions match TRBD1. V gave up 4 bases and J gave up 7 bases; unmatched junction bases: 13. The germline V gene has CDR1 LGHDT and CDR2 YNNKEL (reference sequence). The CDR3 contains 16 residues. The CDR3: CASSRRPGTGNVEAFF. CDR3 in DNA: TGTGCCAGCAGCCGCCGTCCCGGGACAGGGAACGTTGAAGCTTTCTTT.

Worth noting for this clonotype: A clone one base away is much larger, so this may be a read error. The CDR3, as DNA: TGTGCCAGTAGTAGGGTAGCGGGCGTCCTGTCCTACAATGAGCAGTTCTTC. Encoded protein: CASSRVAGVLSYNEQFF. This chain joins TRBV19 and TRBJ2-1; 7 nucleotides match TRBD2. The CDR3 is 17 residues long. Germline V gene data show CDR1 as LNHDA and CDR2 as SQIVND (reference sequence). J was trimmed by 1 base and V by 4 bases; bases with no gene match: 10.

The table lists this clonotype with many counts. This rearrangement joins TRBV19 to TRBJ1-1; a possible D gene is TRBD1 (6 bases). Trimming removed 0 bases at V and 5 bases at J, with 10 bases between. The CDR3 is 14 amino acids. Germline-derived CDR1 and CDR2 are LNHDA and SQIVND (reference sequence). CDR3 in DNA: TGTGCCAGTAGTATAGACAGGGGAGGTACTGAAGCTTTCTTT. Amino acids: CASSIDRGGTEAFF.

V and J are TRBV29-1 and TRBJ1-2; a possible D gene is TRBD1 (6 bases). This CDR3 has 13 residues. The germline V gene encodes CDR1 SQVTM and CDR2 ANQGSEA. The germline V and J ends were trimmed by 3 bases and 7 bases, with 15 bases remaining between them. The CDR3 bases are TGCAGCGTTGACAAAACAGGGTCGGGTGGCTACACCTTC. Its protein is CSVDKTGSGGYTF. The full variable domain, with the rest looked up from reference TRBV29-1 and TRBJ1-2, is SAVISQKPSRDICQRGTSLTIQCQVDSQVTMMFWYRQQPGQSLTLIATANQGSEATYESGFVIDKFPISRPNLTFSTLTVSNMSPEDSSIYLCSVDKTGSGGYTFGSGTRLTVV.

The CDR3 loop is CASSRDRGKQGYTF. The DNA of the CDR3 is TGTGCCAGCAGTCGAGACAGGGGAAAGCAAGGCTACACCTTC. This chain connects TRBV6-1 to TRBJ1-2; 8 bases match TRBD1. From germline, CDR1 is MNHNS and CDR2 SASEGT. J was trimmed by 8 bases and V by 5 bases; bases with no gene match: 10. This CDR3 contains 14 residues.

CDR3 residues: CASSVAGGFTGELFF. CDR3 in DNA: TGTGCCAGCAGCGTCGCGGGAGGTTTCACCGGGGAGCTGTTTTTT. This sequence joins TRBV9 and TRBJ2-2, with 8 bases identical to TRBD2. This CDR3 is 15 amino acids long. V was pared by 2 bases and J by 4 bases, with 4 bases of the junction left unmatched. Germline CDR1 reads SGDLS; CDR2 reads YYNGEE.

This sequence joins TRBV20-1 and TRBJ1-4; TRBD1 matches at 7 bases. Trimming took 6 bases from V and 1 from J; bases not matched to a gene: 8. This CDR3 region has 15 residues. CDR1 and CDR2 from the germline V gene are DFQATT and SNEGSKA (reference sequence). The CDR3 DNA sequence: TGCAGTGCCCAAGACAGGGATGGAACTAATGAAAAACTGTTTTTT. It encodes CSAQDRDGTNEKLFF.

Points on this clonotype: One end of the junction fails to match germline, which may point to a read error. The J gene is TRBJ1-6, the V gene TRBV9, with a tentative D call TRBD1 (5 bases). Germline CDR1 is SGDLS and CDR2 is YYNGEE. This CDR3 spans 15 amino acids. CDR3 sequence (DNA): TGTGCCAGCACCTTAGACGCCAGGGCCAATTCACCCCACCACTTT. The encoded protein is CASTLDARANSPHHF.

The chain recombines TRBV5-5 with TRBJ2-7, with 9 positions matching TRBD1. The germline CDR1 and CDR2 sequences are SGHKS and YYEKEE (reference sequence). This CDR3 is built from 13 residues. With 0 bases clipped from V and 6 bases from J, the junction kept 1 base outside the gene matches. The DNA for the CDR3 is TGTGCCAGCAGCTTGGGACAGGGGGTCGAGCAGTACTTC. Protein: CASSLGQGVEQYF.

This clonotype was seen many times. The rearrangement links TRBV19 to TRBJ2-5, with TRBD1 identical over 10 bases. Per germline, CDR1 LNHDA and CDR2 SQIVND (reference sequence). J gave up 5 bases and V 3 bases, and 3 bases lay outside the gene matches. The CDR3 is made up of 14 amino acids. CDR3 amino acids: CASSMGQGWETQYF. The CDR3, as DNA: TGTGCCAGTAGTATGGGACAGGGGTGGGAGACCCAGTACTTC.

This chain joins TRBV6-5 and TRBJ1-1; D is undetermined. The V and J ends lost 5 bases and 7 bases respectively, with 17 bases between them. CDR3 length equals 14 residues. Looked up from germline, CDR1 is MNHEY and CDR2 is SVGAGI. The CDR3 sequence is CASSLRTGEVEAFF. The CDR3 DNA sequence: TGTGCCAGCAGTCTACGGACCGGGGAGGTTGAAGCTTTCTTT.

This clonotype showed up many times. This chain joins TRBV15 and TRBJ1-1; D may be TRBD1 (6 bases). Germline CDR1 and CDR2: LNHNV and YYDKDF (reference sequence). Trimming shortened V by 2 bases and J by 5 bases, and 21 bases separated the two germline ends. CDR3 length: 17 residues. The CDR3 is CATSRWQGKIRRTEAFF. The DNA of the CDR3 is TGTGCCACCAGCAGATGGCAGGGGAAGATAAGGCGGACTGAAGCTTTCTTT.

Comment on this clonotype: Since no conserved phenylalanine or tryptophan closes the CDR3, a read error is the likely cause. The CDR3 reads CASSMGNRRYYEQYL. In DNA form, the CDR3 reads TGCGCCAGTAGTATGGGGAACAGGAGATACTACGAGCAGTACCTC. The V and J genes are TRBV19 and TRBJ2-7; D might be TRBD1 (5 bases). This CDR3 has 15 amino acids. The germline gives CDR1 LNHDA, CDR2 SQIVND (reference sequence).

The chain uses TRBV7-4 and TRBJ2-2; TRBD2 matches 9 bases. After removal of 3 bases from V and 7 bases from J, the junction contained 0 bases not matched to a gene. CDR3 length equals 13 residues. Germline V gene sequence: CDR1 SGHVT, CDR2 SQSDAQ. The CDR3 DNA sequence: TGTGCCAGCAGCTTGACTAGCGGCGGGGAGCTGTTTTTT. It is translated as CASSLTSGGELFF.

The V and J genes are TRBV27 and TRBJ2-7; the D is unclear. The ends were cut back, 1 base at V and 2 bases at J, with 12 bases in the middle. Germline V lookup: CDR1 MNHEY, CDR2 SMNVEV (reference sequence). This CDR3 is 15 amino acids long. CDR3 region: CASSLYGQRAYEQYF. In nucleotides, the CDR3 is TGTGCCAGCAGTTTATACGGCCAAAGGGCCTACGAGCAGTACTTC.

The chain couples TRBV6-5 to TRBJ2-7, with D perhaps matching TRBD1 or TRBD2 (5 bases each). With 6 bases removed from V and 5 bases from J, the gap between germline ends came to 23 bases. The germline gives CDR1 MNHEY, CDR2 SVGAGI. The CDR3 totals 16 residues. CDR3 DNA: TGTGCCAGCAGACCTTTCCGGGACGACGCCCGAAACGAGCAGTACTTC. Its protein is CASRPFRDDARNEQYF.

Ten or more counts support this clonotype. This sequence joins TRBV11-2 and TRBJ1-3, with a weak D call TRBD1 (6 bases). V shed 2 bases and J shed 1 base, with 9 bases lying between them. The CDR3 is 15 amino acids. Germline loops: CDR1 SGHAT, CDR2 FQNNGV. The CDR3 loop is CASSLQGTSGNTIYF. CDR3 DNA: TGTGCCAGCAGCTTACAGGGGACATCTGGAAACACCATATATTTT.